Included here is one TCR beta chain sequence, with context. Its specificity is not known. Time point defined: baseline, week 1 (first vaccination visit). Treatment in this sample: pre-vaccination baseline after standard-of-care therapy. Each astrocytoma in the donors was new, WHO grade 3 or 4, IDH1-mutant and ATRX-lost. The sample belongs to a study of a mutant IDH1 vaccine in newly diagnosed glioma. Turning to the study itself: Beforehand, treatment had been radiotherapy, temozolomide, or both; the majority received both.

Repertoires were generated with immunoSEQ multiplex PCR, while TCRdb's copy carries only in-frame clones and drops some. The table lists about 66,000 clones, 65% to 90% of them singletons, with 2.9% in the top ten. V was shortened by 2 bases and J by 5 bases, with 10 bases between the two germline ends. The CDR3 has 14 amino acids. Looked up from germline, CDR1 is KGHSH and CDR2 is LQKENI. Findings of the study overall: In 93.3% of patients, immune responses induced by the vaccine occurred.

The sequencing here drew on PBMCs, taken from a glioma patient treated with radiotherapy, temozolomide or both. This clonotype was sampled from a man aged 25 to 45 with glioma. V usage is TRBV18 and J usage is TRBJ1-3; D perhaps matches TRBD1 (6 bases). CDR3: CASSPNRERNTIYF. The CDR3 bases are TGTGCCAGCTCACCAAACAGGGAGAGAAACACCATATATTTT.